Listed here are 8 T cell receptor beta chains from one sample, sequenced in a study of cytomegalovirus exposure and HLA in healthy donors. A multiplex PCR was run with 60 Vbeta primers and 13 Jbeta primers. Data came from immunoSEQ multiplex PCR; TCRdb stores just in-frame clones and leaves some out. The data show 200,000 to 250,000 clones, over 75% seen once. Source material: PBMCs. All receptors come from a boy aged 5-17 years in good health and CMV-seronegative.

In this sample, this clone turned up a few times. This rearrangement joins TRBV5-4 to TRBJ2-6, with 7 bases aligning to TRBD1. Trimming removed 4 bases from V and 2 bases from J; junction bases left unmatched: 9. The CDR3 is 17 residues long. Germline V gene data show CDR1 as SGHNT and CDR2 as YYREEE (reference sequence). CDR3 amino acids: CASSRRTGLTGANVLTF. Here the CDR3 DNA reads TGTGCCAGCAGCCGTCGGACAGGCCTGACTGGGGCCAACGTCCTGACTTTC. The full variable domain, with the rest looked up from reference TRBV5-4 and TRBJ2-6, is ETGVTQSPTHLIKTRGQQVTLRCSSQSGHNTVSWYQQALGQGPQFIFQYYREEENGRGNFPPRFSGLQFPNYSSELNVNALELDDSALYLCASSRRTGLTGANVLTFGAGSRLTVL.

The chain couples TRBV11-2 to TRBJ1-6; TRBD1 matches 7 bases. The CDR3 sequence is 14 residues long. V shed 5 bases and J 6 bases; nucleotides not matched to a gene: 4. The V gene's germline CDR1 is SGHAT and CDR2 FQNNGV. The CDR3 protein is CASSAPGGNSPLHF. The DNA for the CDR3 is TGTGCCAGCAGCGCACCAGGGGGTAATTCACCCCTCCACTTT.

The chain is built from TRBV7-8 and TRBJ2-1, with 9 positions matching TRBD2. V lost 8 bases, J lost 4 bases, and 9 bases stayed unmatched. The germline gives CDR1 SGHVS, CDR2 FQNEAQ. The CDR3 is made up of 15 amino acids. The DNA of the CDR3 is TGTGCCAGCGGGATCATAGCGGGAGAGTACAATGAGCAGTTCTTC. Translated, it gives CASGIIAGEYNEQFF.

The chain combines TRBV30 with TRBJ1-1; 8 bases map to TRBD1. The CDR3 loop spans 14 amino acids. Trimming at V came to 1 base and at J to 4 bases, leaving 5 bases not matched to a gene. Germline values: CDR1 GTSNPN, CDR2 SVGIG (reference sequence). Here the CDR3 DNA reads TGTGCCTGGAGTGATGGACAGGGTCTCACTGAAGCTTTCTTT. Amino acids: CAWSDGQGLTEAFF.

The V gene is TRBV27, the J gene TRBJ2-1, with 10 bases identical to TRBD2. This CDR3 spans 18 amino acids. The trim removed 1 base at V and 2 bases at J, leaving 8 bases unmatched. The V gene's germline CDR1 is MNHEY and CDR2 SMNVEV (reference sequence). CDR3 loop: CASSLYPTSGGAYNEQFF. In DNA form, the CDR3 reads TGTGCCAGCAGTTTATATCCGACAAGCGGGGGGGCCTACAATGAGCAGTTCTTC.

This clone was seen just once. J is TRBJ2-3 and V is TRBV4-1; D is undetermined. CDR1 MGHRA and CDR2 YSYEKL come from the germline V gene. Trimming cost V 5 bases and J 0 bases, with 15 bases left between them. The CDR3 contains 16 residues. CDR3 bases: TGCGCCAGCAGCAGGAACCCGACTGCAAGCACAGATACGCAGTATTTT. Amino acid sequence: CASSRNPTASTDTQYF.

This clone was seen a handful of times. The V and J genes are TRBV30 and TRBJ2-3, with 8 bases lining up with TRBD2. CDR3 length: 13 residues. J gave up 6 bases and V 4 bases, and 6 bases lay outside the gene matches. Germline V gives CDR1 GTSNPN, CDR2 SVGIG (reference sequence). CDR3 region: CAWTAGGADTQYF. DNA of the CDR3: TGTGCCTGGACGGCGGGGGGTGCGGATACGCAGTATTTT.

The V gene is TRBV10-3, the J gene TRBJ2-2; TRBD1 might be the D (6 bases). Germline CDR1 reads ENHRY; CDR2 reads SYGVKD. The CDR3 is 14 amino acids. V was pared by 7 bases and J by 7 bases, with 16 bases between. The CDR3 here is CAINAGESGGELFF. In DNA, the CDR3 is TGTGCCATCAACGCAGGGGAATCAGGCGGGGAGCTGTTTTTT.